This TCR beta chain originates from a study of spatial heterogeneity in lung cancer. Looking at the study overall: Alpha-chain sequences were consistently detected in smaller numbers than beta-chain sequences. Study outcomes and limitations: Blood carried ubiquitous expanded tumor TCRs more at resection than follow-up.

This clonotype has a count of ten or more. Its antigen is not known. Time point here: sample taken at primary tumor resection. The study sequenced unsorted whole RNA from tumor, nontumor lung or frozen PBMC. Samples were donated by 72 untreated early-stage non-small cell lung cancer patients. A unique molecular identifier was carried by every single TCR cDNA molecule. MiXCR was run by TCRdb on the 5' RACE reads, yielding one entry per CDR3 protein. The repertoire includes approximately 52,000 distinct CDR3 sequences, roughly 5% of them detected once, and around 10% sits in the top ten. The sample here was PBMCs, taken at surgery. This TCR derives from a male donor with early-stage non-small cell lung cancer.

CDR3 in amino acids: CASGGGSGEQYF. CDR3 sequence (DNA): TGTGCCAGCGGGGGGGGGTCAGGCGAGCAGTACTTC. The gene calls are TRBV12-3 or TRBV12-4 and TRBJ2-7; 7 bases match TRBD2. The CDR3 has 12 residues. The J segment lost 6 bases and the V segment lost 8 bases, leaving 7 bases of the junction unmatched.